A single sample is the source of the 16 T cell receptor beta chains below, sequenced in a study of CD8 T cells in Susac syndrome. RNA in amounts of roughly 0.5 to 1 ug was reverse transcribed with random hexamers. Each CDR3 protein is one row after TCRdb ran MiXCR on the immunoSEQ multiplex PCR reads. The data contain around 190,000 distinct CDR3 sequences, 94% of them singletons. The sample was CD4+ T cells from PBMCs. These receptors originate from a human donor with Susac syndrome.

The genes are TRBV9 and TRBJ2-4; D remains unclear. V was trimmed by 2 bases and J by 7 bases, leaving 13 bases between them. The germline V gene has CDR1 SGDLS and CDR2 YYNGEE. The CDR3 is made up of 14 amino acids. The CDR3 loop is CASSVDRGRNIQYF. Written as DNA, the CDR3 is TGTGCCAGCAGCGTTGACCGAGGCAGGAACATTCAGTACTTC.

The chain recombines TRBV6-2 or TRBV6-3 with TRBJ2-2, with D unresolved. V lost 5 bases and J 7 bases, leaving 5 bases between the germline ends. The germline gives CDR1 MNHEY, CDR2 SVGEGT. The CDR3 extends over 11 amino acids. CDR3 in DNA: TGTGCCAGCAGTACTTACGGGGAGCTGTTTTTT. Protein sequence: CASSTYGELFF.

The J gene is TRBJ2-5, the V gene TRBV29-1; possibly TRBD1 for D (5 bases). V was cut by 0 bases and J by 5 bases, with 25 bases left in between. This CDR3 is 18 amino acids long. Germline lookup yields CDR1 SQVTM and CDR2 ANQGSEA. CDR3 region: CSVEDSVDGHGDLETQYF. In DNA, the CDR3 is TGCAGCGTTGAAGACTCCGTCGACGGACATGGGGATTTGGAGACCCAGTACTTC.

The chain joins TRBV4-3 to TRBJ1-6; TRBD1 agrees at 9 bases. Germline V lookup: CDR1 LGHNA, CDR2 YSLEER. This CDR3 region has 16 residues. The junction had 8 bases not matched to a gene; V was cut back by 1 base and J by 10 bases. As DNA, the CDR3 is TGCGCCAGCAGCCAAGTTCTGGTCGGGACAGGGTCACCCCTCCACTTT. The encoded protein is CASSQVLVGTGSPLHF.

This clonotype was recorded a few times. Compared with germline, one end of the junction differs, possibly owing to a read error. This chain connects TRBV5-1 to TRBJ2-5; D may match TRBD1 or TRBD2 (6 bases each). CDR1 and CDR2 from the germline V gene are SGHRS and YFSETQ. The CDR3 has 13 amino acids. The DNA of the CDR3 is TGTGCCAGCAGTTTGGGGGGCGGAGAGACCCAGTACTTC. It codes for CASSLGGGETQYF. Using reference TRBV5-1 and TRBJ2-5 for the parts outside the CDR3, the full variable domain is KAGVTQTPRYLIKTRGQQVTLSCSPISGHRSVSWYQQTPGQGLQFLFEYFSETQRNKGNFPGRFSGRQFSNSRSEMNVSTLELGDSALYLCASSLGGGETQYFGPGTRLLVL.

The genes are TRBV5-6 and TRBJ1-5, with D possibly matching TRBD1 (6 bases). Trimming shortened V by 6 bases and J by 7 bases, and 17 bases separated the two germline ends. This CDR3 comprises 14 residues. Germline CDR1 SGHDT, CDR2 YYEEEE. CDR3 region: CASTSATGGQPQHF. The DNA of the CDR3 is TGTGCCAGCACCTCGGCGACAGGAGGCCAGCCCCAGCATTTT.

The rearrangement uses TRBV14 and TRBJ1-1; a possible D gene is TRBD1 (5 bases). CDR3 length: 13 residues. The germline gives CDR1 SGHDN, CDR2 FVKESK. The V end was cut by 7 bases, the J end by 1 base, with 10 bases between. Here the CDR3 reads CASNNGGNTEAFF. The CDR3 DNA reads TGTGCCAGCAACAACGGGGGGAACACTGAAGCTTTCTTT.

The chain employs TRBV27 and TRBJ2-7; 10 bases are shared with TRBD2. Germline loops: CDR1 MNHEY, CDR2 SMNVEV (reference sequence). The CDR3 totals 15 residues. V shed 5 bases, J shed 5 bases, and the junction held 9 bases outside the gene matches. The DNA of the CDR3 is TGTGCCAGCAGTCCTGGGACTAGCGCGGCCCACGAGCAGTACTTC. Amino acid sequence: CASSPGTSAAHEQYF.

The rearrangement joins TRBV29-1 to TRBJ2-1; 10 nucleotides line up with TRBD1. Germline assignment: CDR1 SQVTM and CDR2 ANQGSEA. V lost 5 bases and J lost 12; bases outside the gene matches: 10. The CDR3 consists of 13 residues. CDR3 amino acids: CSVPGTGAPLQFF. CDR3 nucleotides: TGCAGCGTTCCCGGGACAGGGGCCCCCTTGCAGTTCTTC.

V and J are TRBV3-1 and TRBJ1-2; 7 positions match TRBD1. Trimming took 3 bases from V and 3 from J; bases not matched to a gene: 4. Germline assignment: CDR1 LGHDT and CDR2 YNNKEL (reference sequence). The CDR3 totals 14 residues. The CDR3 spells CASSHERGHYGYTF. Here the CDR3 DNA reads TGTGCCAGCAGCCACGAGAGGGGGCACTATGGCTACACCTTC.

This sequence joins TRBV28 and TRBJ2-3, with D tentatively TRBD2 (5 bases). This CDR3 is built from 12 residues. Germline V gene data show CDR1 as MDHEN and CDR2 as SYDVKM. Between the trimmed V and J ends, which lost 6 bases and 5 bases, there was a span of 9 bases. The CDR3 coding sequence is TGTGCCAGCAGAACCGGAGGAGATACGCAGTATTTT. Protein product: CASRTGGDTQYF.

This sequence joins TRBV7-9 and TRBJ2-3; possibly TRBD1 or TRBD2 for D (6 bases each). Trimming stripped 0 bases from V and 1 base from J, with 14 bases between. This CDR3 contains 17 residues. The germline V gene has CDR1 SEHNR and CDR2 FQNEAQ (reference sequence). CDR3 sequence reads: CASSLAYGGEGTDTQYF. CDR3 DNA: TGTGCCAGCAGCTTAGCGTACGGGGGCGAGGGCACAGATACGCAGTATTTT. The variable domain in full, completed from reference TRBV7-9 and TRBJ2-3, reads DTGVSQNPRHKITKRGQNVTFRCDPISEHNRLYWYRQTLGQGPEFLTYFQNEAQLEKSRLLSDRFSAERPKGSFSTLEIQRTEQGDSAMYLCASSLAYGGEGTDTQYFGPGTRLTVL.

CDR3 nucleotide sequence: TGTGCCAGCAGCCCCATCTTTTCGCGGGACAGGGATATACTCGCCGGGGAGCTGTTTTTT. This sequence encodes CASSPIFSRDRDILAGELFF. The chain joins TRBV11-1 to TRBJ2-2; 9 nucleotides line up with TRBD1. In germline, CDR1 is SGHAT, CDR2 FQDESV (reference sequence). V shed 5 bases and J 6 bases; nucleotides not matched to a gene: 22. The CDR3 loop spans 20 amino acids.

As DNA, the CDR3 is TGCGCCAGCAGCCAAGCTTATTCCTACAATGAGCAGTTCTTC. Amino acids: CASSQAYSYNEQFF. V and J are TRBV4-3 and TRBJ2-1; D unclear. Germline CDR1 LGHNA, CDR2 YSLEER. V lost 1 base and J 1 base, leaving 5 bases between the germline ends. There are 14 residues in the CDR3.

The rearrangement links TRBV3-1 to TRBJ1-1; D ambiguous. The germline V gene encodes CDR1 LGHDT and CDR2 YNNKEL (reference sequence). The CDR3 has 11 residues. The ends were cut back, 4 bases at V and 10 bases at J, with 10 bases in the middle. The CDR3 nucleotides read TGTGCCAGCAGCCTACAAAACCGAGCTTTCTTT. Its translation: CASSLQNRAFF. Together with reference TRBV3-1 and TRBJ1-1, the CDR3 gives the full variable domain: DTAVSQTPKYLVTQMGNDKSIKCEQNLGHDTMYWYKQDSKKFLKIMFSYNNKELIINETVPNRFSPKSPDKAHLNLHINSLELGDSAVYFCASSLQNRAFFGQGTRLTVV.

V and J are TRBV7-9 and TRBJ1-1, with D unclear. CDR1 is SEHNR, CDR2 FQNEAQ, per germline (reference sequence). CDR3 size: 15 residues. V was cut by 0 bases and J by 0 bases, with 8 bases left in between. The CDR3 DNA is TGTGCCAGCAGCTTAGCTACGGCATTGAACACTGAAGCTTTCTTT. It translates to CASSLATALNTEAFF. The full variable domain, completed using reference TRBV7-9 and TRBJ1-1, is DTGVSQNPRHKITKRGQNVTFRCDPISEHNRLYWYRQTLGQGPEFLTYFQNEAQLEKSRLLSDRFSAERPKGSFSTLEIQRTEQGDSAMYLCASSLATALNTEAFFGQGTRLTVV.